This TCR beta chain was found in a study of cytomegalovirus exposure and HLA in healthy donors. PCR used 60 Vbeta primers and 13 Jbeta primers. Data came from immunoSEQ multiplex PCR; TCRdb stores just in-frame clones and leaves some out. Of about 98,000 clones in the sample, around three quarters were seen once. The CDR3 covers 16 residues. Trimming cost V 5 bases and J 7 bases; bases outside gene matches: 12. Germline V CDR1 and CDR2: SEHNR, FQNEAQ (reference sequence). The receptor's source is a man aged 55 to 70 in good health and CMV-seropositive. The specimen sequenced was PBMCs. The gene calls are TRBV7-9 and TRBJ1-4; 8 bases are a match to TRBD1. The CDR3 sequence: CASSLVPQGAGEKLFF. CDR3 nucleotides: TGTGCCAGCAGCCTCGTACCGCAGGGGGCTGGTGAAAAACTGTTTTTT.